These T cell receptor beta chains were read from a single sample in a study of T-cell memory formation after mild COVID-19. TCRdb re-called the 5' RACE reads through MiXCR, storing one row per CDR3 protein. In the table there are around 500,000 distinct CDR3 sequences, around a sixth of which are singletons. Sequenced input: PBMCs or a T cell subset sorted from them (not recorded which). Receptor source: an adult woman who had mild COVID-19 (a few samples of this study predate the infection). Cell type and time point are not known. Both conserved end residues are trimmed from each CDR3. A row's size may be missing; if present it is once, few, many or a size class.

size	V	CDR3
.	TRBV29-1	SAEPGGPDYQETQY
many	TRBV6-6	ASSYSADRGPWNTEAF
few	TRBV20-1	SAKGGIHVWSNQPQH
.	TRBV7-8	ASSLEGGLAPNTQY
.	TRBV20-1	SARAQGFTEAF
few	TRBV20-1	SASRGDTDTQY
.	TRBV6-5	ASSNLQGGGEPQH
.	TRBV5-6	ASSLGIGTEF
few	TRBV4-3	ASSQVRGNTEAF
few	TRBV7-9	ASSPQLDYYNEQF
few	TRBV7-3	ASTVQGNTGELF
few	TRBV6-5	ASSYPGRGKAEAF
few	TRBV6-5	ASSKNRWEKLF
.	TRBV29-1	SVEEGHRVGYEQY
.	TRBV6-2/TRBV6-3	ASLDGMNTEAF
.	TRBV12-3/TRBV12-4	ASSLSGGANSPLH
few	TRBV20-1	SASLAGALTSYNEQF
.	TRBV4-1	ASSQDPWDQPQH
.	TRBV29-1	SVGQDSTDTQY
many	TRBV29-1	SVPIGQAGYGYT
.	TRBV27	ASSWGGQSIYGYT
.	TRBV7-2	ASRLIAGGSSYNEQF
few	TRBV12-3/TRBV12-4	ASSSAGGRSDTQY
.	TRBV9	ASSVGTSGANEQF
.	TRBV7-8	ASSLAHRAGEGDTQY
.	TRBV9	ASSVTWANTGELF
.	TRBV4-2	ASRTSAGDNEQF
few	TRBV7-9	ASSPSTRSTDTQY
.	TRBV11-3	ASSYGPQSQGYT
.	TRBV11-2	ASSWAQLAGSTDTQY
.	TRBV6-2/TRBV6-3	ASSYPGTSTYEQY
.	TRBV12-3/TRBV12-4	ASSPPTSGNTGELF
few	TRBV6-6	ASGVDTEAF
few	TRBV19	ASSTVRQETQY
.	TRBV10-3	AIRETETSYEQY
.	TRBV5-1	ASSLGPSGQGAGDTQY
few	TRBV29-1	SGTSGGSYEQY
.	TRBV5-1	ASSPARAYNSPLH
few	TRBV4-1	ASSQGVSASPYEQY
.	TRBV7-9	ASSRTVREGEKLF
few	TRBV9	ASSVSGSYTYEQY
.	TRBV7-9	ASIIRQTGELF
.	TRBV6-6	ASNLDNEQF
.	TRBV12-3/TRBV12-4	ASSPGLVGEQF
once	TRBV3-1	ASSRRGVGMNTEAF